These 21 T cell receptor beta chains were all obtained from the same sample, sequenced in a study of blood T cell repertoires in COVID-19. The repertoire was sequenced with immunoSEQ multiplex PCR; TCRdb's copy has only in-frame clones and lacks some. The repertoire consists of 30,000 to 45,000 clones, with approximately 90% occurring once and the leading ten covering more than 4%. The sequencing sample was made of peripheral blood. Source of these receptors: a human donor in a cohort sampled during active COVID-19.

CDR3 sequence reads: CASQDAGQASYEQYF. As DNA, the CDR3 is TGCGCCAGCCAGGACGCGGGACAGGCCTCCTACGAGCAGTACTTC. The chain is built from TRBV10-2 and TRBJ2-7; 8 nucleotides line up with TRBD1. V dropped 8 bases and J dropped 0; count of bases not matched to a gene: 9. Per germline, CDR1 WSHSY and CDR2 SAAADI. This CDR3 contains 15 residues.

This sequence joins TRBV15 and TRBJ1-2; maybe TRBD1 (5 bases). In germline, CDR1 is LNHNV, CDR2 YYDKDF (reference sequence). The V end lost 4 bases, the J end lost 7 bases, and 16 bases lay between the germline ends. The CDR3 has 14 amino acids. CDR3 protein: CATSKAAQGSGYTF. CDR3 coding DNA: TGTGCCACCAGCAAGGCGGCTCAGGGTAGTGGCTACACCTTC. Drawing the rest from reference TRBV15 and TRBJ1-2, the complete variable domain is DAMVIQNPRYQVTQFGKPVTLSCSQTLNHNVMYWYQQKSSQAPKLLFHYYDKDFNNEADTPDNFQSRRPNTSFCFLDIRSPGLGDTAMYLCATSKAAQGSGYTFGSGTRLTVV.

The V call is TRBV2, the J call TRBJ2-3, with D perhaps matching TRBD2 (7 bases). This CDR3 comprises 17 residues. Germline CDR1 reads SNHLY; CDR2 reads FYNNEI. Trimming took off 3 bases at V and 4 bases at J, with 20 bases between the two ends. DNA of the CDR3: TGTGCCAGCAGTGAGGGATTAGGGGGGGGACTGTCAGATACGCAGTATTTT. Protein sequence: CASSEGLGGGLSDTQYF.

The chain recombines TRBV28 with TRBJ1-2; 10 bases fit TRBD1. The germline V gene encodes CDR1 MDHEN and CDR2 SYDVKM. The V segment lost 6 bases and the J segment 7 bases; nucleotides outside the gene matches: 14. This CDR3 contains 16 residues. CDR3: CASSPQADRGMGGYTF. As DNA, the CDR3 is TGTGCCAGCAGCCCTCAGGCGGACAGGGGGATGGGTGGCTACACCTTC.

The count of this clone is one. The J gene is TRBJ2-3, the V gene TRBV27; 10 nucleotides agree with TRBD2. Germline CDR1 MNHEY, CDR2 SMNVEV (reference sequence). The CDR3 runs 17 residues. V shed 5 bases, J shed 3 bases, and the junction held 11 bases outside the gene matches. The CDR3: CASSPAALAGGTDTQYF. The CDR3 DNA reads TGTGCCAGCAGTCCCGCCGCGTTAGCGGGAGGAACAGATACGCAGTATTTT.

The rearrangement uses TRBV23-1 and TRBJ2-1; D possibly corresponds to TRBD1 (6 bases). TRBV23-1 is given ORF status, its function remaining uncertain. CDR3 length: 11 residues. Trimming stripped 7 bases from V and 7 bases from J, with 8 bases between. The CDR3: CASNTGNEQFF. The CDR3 coding sequence is TGCGCCAGCAACACAGGGAATGAGCAGTTCTTC.

The chain links TRBV25-1 to TRBJ2-2; TRBD1 matches at 7 bases. The CDR3 length is 16 residues. The V segment lost 1 base and the J segment 7 bases; nucleotides outside the gene matches: 9. Germline CDR1 MGHDK, CDR2 SYGVNS. The CDR3 DNA reads TGTGCCAGCAGTGAATCGGGGACAGCCCGAGGCGGGGAGCTGTTTTTT. Translation: CASSESGTARGGELFF.

This chain connects TRBV10-1 to TRBJ2-1; 13 bases are shared with TRBD2. V was pared by 5 bases and J by 7 bases, with 5 bases of the junction left unmatched. The CDR3 contains 15 residues. CDR1 is WNHNN, CDR2 SYGVQD, per germline (reference sequence). In nucleotides, the CDR3 is TGCGCCAGCAGTCTAACTAGCGGGAGGGCTAATGAGCAGTTCTTC. This sequence encodes CASSLTSGRANEQFF.

This chain connects TRBV2 to TRBJ2-7, with 7 nucleotides matching TRBD1. After removal of 4 bases from V and 4 bases from J, the junction contained 10 bases not matched to a gene. The germline V gene encodes CDR1 SNHLY and CDR2 FYNNEI. The CDR3 is made up of 15 amino acids. The chain's CDR3 is CASSARGLGEYEQYF. CDR3 sequence (DNA): TGTGCCAGCAGTGCTAGGGGGCTTGGTGAGTACGAGCAGTACTTC.

The chain carries TRBV7-2 and TRBJ1-2; TRBD1 aligns across 7 bases. Trimming at V came to 6 bases and at J to 2 bases, leaving 6 bases not matched to a gene. The CDR3 spans 14 residues. CDR1 and CDR2 (germline): SGHTA, FQGNSA. As DNA, the CDR3 is TGTGCCAGCAGGTCCGGGACAGACAACTATGGCTACACCTTC. Protein product: CASRSGTDNYGYTF.

The chain has TRBV6-2 or TRBV6-3 and TRBJ2-7; D might be TRBD1 (5 bases). Trimming cost V 2 bases and J 3 bases, with 8 bases left between them. CDR1 and CDR2 from the germline V gene are MNHEY and SVGEGT. The length of the CDR3 is 13 residues. The CDR3 protein is CASSYRGSYEQYF. In DNA, the CDR3 is TGTGCCAGCAGTTACAGGGGCAGCTACGAGCAGTACTTC.

J is TRBJ2-1 and V is TRBV14, with D possibly matching TRBD1 (5 bases). The CDR3 extends over 16 amino acids. Trimming stripped 1 base from V and 5 bases from J, with 15 bases between. Germline assignment: CDR1 SGHDN and CDR2 FVKESK. The CDR3 sequence: CASSQGGYSGHNEQFF. In nucleotides, the CDR3 is TGTGCCAGCAGCCAAGGGGGCTATTCCGGGCACAATGAGCAGTTCTTC.

The chain combines TRBV7-6 with TRBJ1-4, with TRBD1 matching 10 bases. Unmatched junction bases numbered 12, after V lost 5 bases and J lost 0 bases. Per germline, CDR1 SGHVS and CDR2 FNYEAQ. CDR3 length: 19 amino acids. CDR3 sequence reads: CASSPSYGTGDSTNEKLFF. The CDR3 DNA follows: TGTGCCAGCAGCCCATCGTACGGGACAGGGGATTCAACTAATGAAAAACTGTTTTTT.

V is TRBV28 and J is TRBJ2-7; TRBD2 might be the D (5 bases). The germline V gene has CDR1 MDHEN and CDR2 SYDVKM. Trimming removed 7 bases from V and 0 bases from J, with 16 bases in between. The CDR3 runs to 15 residues. The CDR3 coding sequence is TGTGCCAGCACCCCCCTGGGGAGCTCCTCCTACGAGCAGTACTTC. Amino acids: CASTPLGSSSYEQYF. Using reference TRBV28 and TRBJ2-7 for the parts outside the CDR3, the full variable domain is DVKVTQSSRYLVKRTGEKVFLECVQDMDHENMFWYRQDPGLGLRLIYFSYDVKMKEKGDIPEGYSVSREKKERFSLILESASTNQTSMYLCASTPLGSSSYEQYFGPGTRLTVT.

The rearrangement links TRBV10-2 to TRBJ2-3, with 8 bases aligning to TRBD2. CDR3 length: 15 amino acids. The trim removed 4 bases at V and 5 bases at J, leaving 8 bases unmatched. Germline V gives CDR1 WSHSY, CDR2 SAAADI. CDR3 nucleotides: TGCGCCAGCAGTGCGAGGGCTAGCGGGCTAGATACGCAGTATTTT. Translated, it gives CASSARASGLDTQYF.

The chain carries TRBV10-2 and TRBJ1-2; 9 bases line up with TRBD1. The CDR3 is made up of 17 amino acids. V was pared by 4 bases and J by 0 bases, with 9 bases of the junction left unmatched. Germline assignment: CDR1 WSHSY and CDR2 SAAADI. CDR3 bases: TGCGCCAGCAGTGGACAGGGGGGACCCCCCCCTAACTATGGCTACACCTTC. As protein: CASSGQGGPPPNYGYTF.

V gene TRBV7-9 combines with J gene TRBJ2-2; TRBD2 matches 7 bases. The CDR3 length is 16 residues. Losses at the gene ends were 5 bases for V and 4 bases for J; bases not matched to a gene: 10. Germline V lookup: CDR1 SEHNR, CDR2 FQNEAQ (reference sequence). CDR3 in DNA: TGTGCCAGCAGCCCTCGCGGCGGGGGTGGCACCGGGGAGCTGTTTTTT. It translates to CASSPRGGGGTGELFF.

This chain joins TRBV20-1 and TRBJ2-5, with a weak D call TRBD2 (5 bases). The CDR3 contains 10 residues. V gave up 6 bases and J gave up 5 bases, with 7 bases separating them. Germline assignment: CDR1 DFQATT and CDR2 SNEGSKA (reference sequence). The CDR3 protein is CSAKRETQYF. Here the CDR3 DNA reads TGCAGTGCGAAGCGGGAGACCCAGTACTTC.

The chain carries TRBV19 and TRBJ2-5, with no clear D. Germline assignment: CDR1 LNHDA and CDR2 SQIVND (reference sequence). The CDR3 is made up of 16 amino acids. The V and J ends lost 5 bases and 1 base respectively, with 17 bases between them. This CDR3 is CASSPGRGGPQETQYF. The DNA of the CDR3 is TGTGCCAGTAGTCCTGGTCGTGGTGGGCCCCAAGAGACCCAGTACTTC.

The chain is built from TRBV5-1 and TRBJ2-2; D unresolved. The CDR3 spans 15 residues. Germline V gives CDR1 SGHRS, CDR2 YFSETQ. V was shortened by 4 bases and J by 6 bases, with 16 bases between the two germline ends. The CDR3 nucleotides are TGCGCCAGCAGCCCCGGGTCGAGTACCGCCGGGGAGCTGTTTTTT. Translating it yields CASSPGSSTAGELFF.

This rearrangement joins TRBV5-8 to TRBJ2-5; TRBD2 might be the D (5 bases). Germline-derived CDR1 and CDR2 are SGHTS and YDEGEE. This CDR3 is built from 14 residues. V shed 4 bases and J shed 4 bases, with 14 bases lying between them. CDR3 in amino acids: CASSAKLVRETQYF. CDR3 coding DNA: TGTGCCAGCAGCGCGAAACTAGTTAGAGAGACCCAGTACTTC.